The clone carrying this TCR beta chain was detected only a few times. This sample stems from a study of shared T cell receptors in the human thymus. TCRdb's table, derived via immunoSEQ multiplex PCR, lists solely in-frame clones and lacks some. The data hold hundreds of thousands of clones, with 70% to 90% observed a single time. These data also formed part of another study, on human thymus T cells. That work contributes: All donors were healthy Finnish infants who were undergoing corrective surgery to treat congenital heart defects. The study used thymus tissue resected during corrective heart surgery. An apparent bias in V and J gene usage was seen in thymic and blood repertoires. Thymic repertoires of unrelated individuals were reported in related research to overlap highly.

The clonotype originates from a boy younger than two with a congenital heart defect. Sequencing input: thymocytes.

The CDR3 nucleotides are TGTGCCGTCGAGAGGGGCGGGAGGCGGAACACCGGGGAGCTGTTTTTT. It translates to CAVERGGRRNTGELFF. The V call is TRBV19, the J call TRBJ2-2, with 8 bases that match TRBD2. The V segment lost 11 bases and the J segment 1 base; nucleotides outside the gene matches: 12. The CDR3 sequence is 16 residues long. Per the germline V gene, CDR1 is LNHDA and CDR2 is SQIVND (reference sequence).